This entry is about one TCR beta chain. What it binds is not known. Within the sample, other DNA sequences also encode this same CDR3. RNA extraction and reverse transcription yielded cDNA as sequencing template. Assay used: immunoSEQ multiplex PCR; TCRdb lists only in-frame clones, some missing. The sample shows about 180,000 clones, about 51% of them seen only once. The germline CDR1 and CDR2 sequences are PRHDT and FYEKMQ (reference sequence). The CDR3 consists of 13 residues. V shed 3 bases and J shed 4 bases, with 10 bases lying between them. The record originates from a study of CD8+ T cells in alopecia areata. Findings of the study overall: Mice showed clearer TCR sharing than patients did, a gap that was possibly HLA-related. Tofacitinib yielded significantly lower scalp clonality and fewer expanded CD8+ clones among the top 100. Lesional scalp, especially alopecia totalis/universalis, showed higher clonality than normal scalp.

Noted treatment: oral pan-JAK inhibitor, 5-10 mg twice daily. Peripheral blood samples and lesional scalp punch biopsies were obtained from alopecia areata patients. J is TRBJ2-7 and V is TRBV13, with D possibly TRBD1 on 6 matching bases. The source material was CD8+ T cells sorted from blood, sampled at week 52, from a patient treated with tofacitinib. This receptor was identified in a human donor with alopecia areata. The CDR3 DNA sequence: TGTGCCAGCAGCTTGGGCAGGGGATACGAGCAGTACTTC. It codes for CASSLGRGYEQYF.